This T cell receptor (beta chain) derives from a study of blood T cells in healthy people across ages. There are 15 residues in the CDR3. Germline lookup yields CDR1 SGHRS and CDR2 YFSETQ. Trimming removed 4 bases from V and 4 bases from J; junction bases left unmatched: 10. Combining a sample-barcoded 5' primer with a J-beta primer mix, a second PCR ran for 7 to 11 cycles. TCRdb reanalysed the 5' RACE reads using MiXCR and keeps one entry per CDR3 protein. This table has almost 800,000 distinct CDR3 sequences, 55% to 70% appearing once. Sample: blood. This sequence joins TRBV5-1 and TRBJ2-7; 8 bases are a match to TRBD1. This TCR derives from a man aged 25 to 40 in good health. The CDR3 DNA follows: TGCGCCAGCAGCGATCCGGGACAGGATGCTTACGAGCAGTACTTC. Translated, it gives CASSDPGQDAYEQYF.